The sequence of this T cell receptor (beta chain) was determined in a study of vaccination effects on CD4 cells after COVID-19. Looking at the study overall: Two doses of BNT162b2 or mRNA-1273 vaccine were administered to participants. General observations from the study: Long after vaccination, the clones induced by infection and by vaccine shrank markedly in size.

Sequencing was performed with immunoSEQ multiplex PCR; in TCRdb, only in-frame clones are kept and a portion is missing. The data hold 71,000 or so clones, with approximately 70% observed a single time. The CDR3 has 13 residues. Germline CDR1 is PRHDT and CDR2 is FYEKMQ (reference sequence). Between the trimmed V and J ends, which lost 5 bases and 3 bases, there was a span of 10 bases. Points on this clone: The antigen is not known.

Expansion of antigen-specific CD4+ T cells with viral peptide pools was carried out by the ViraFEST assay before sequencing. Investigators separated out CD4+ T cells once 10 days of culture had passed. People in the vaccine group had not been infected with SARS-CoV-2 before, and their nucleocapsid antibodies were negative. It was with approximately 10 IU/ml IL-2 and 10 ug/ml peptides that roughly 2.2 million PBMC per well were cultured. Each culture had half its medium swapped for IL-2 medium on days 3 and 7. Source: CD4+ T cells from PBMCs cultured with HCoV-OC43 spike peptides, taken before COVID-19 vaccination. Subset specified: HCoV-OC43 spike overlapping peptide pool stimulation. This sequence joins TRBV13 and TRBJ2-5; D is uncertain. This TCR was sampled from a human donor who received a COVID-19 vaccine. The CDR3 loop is CASSTGPEETQYF. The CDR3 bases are TGTGCCAGCAGCACGGGTCCTGAAGAGACCCAGTACTTC.